This TCR beta chain derives from a study of cytomegalovirus exposure and HLA in healthy donors. Study information: The same platform was used for the 110 or so validation repertoires as for the approximately 730 first-cohort repertoires, as reported in a later analysis.

Separate from the approximately 600-subject first cohort was the 120-subject validation cohort, to which the donors belonged. Notes on the study in general: Researchers counted around 150 TCR beta chains as cytomegalovirus-associated.

With regard to this clone: Antigen unknown.

TCRdb keeps only in-frame clones here, not all; method: immunoSEQ multiplex PCR. The repertoire holds some 74,000 clones, roughly 93% seen once, with 3.5% to 4% in the top ten. The CDR3 loop spans 13 amino acids. Trimming removed 0 bases at V and 2 bases at J, with 5 bases between. Looked up from germline, CDR1 is GTSNPN and CDR2 is SVGIG (reference sequence). V is TRBV30 and J is TRBJ1-5; no firm D call. Sequenced: PBMCs. The origin of this receptor is a woman in her twenties or thirties in good health and CMV-seronegative. In DNA, the CDR3 is TGTGCCTGGAGTGTAGAGGGCAATCAGCCCCAGCATTTT. It codes for CAWSVEGNQPQHF.